The 14 T cell receptor beta chains given below trace back to one sample, sequenced in a study of blood T cell repertoires in COVID-19 (TCRdb year 2020). The library was made by the immunoSEQ multiplex PCR assay. The table comes from immuneACCESS by way of TCRdb, which keeps in-frame sequences with V and J called. Part of the clones is missing from these tables; in studies checked, under half for an unresolved V gene and the rest for unknown reasons. For this sample the table gives 55,000 to 75,000 clones, of which 70% to 90% were detected only once. The ten largest clones capture nearly 7.5% of the sample. Sequencing input: peripheral blood. Every receptor here comes from a human donor with active COVID-19. The donor label of this sample is uncertain.

The chain couples TRBV4-3 to TRBJ2-7; weak D call: TRBD1 (5 bases). V was cut by 0 bases and J by 3 bases, with 9 bases left in between. Germline loops: CDR1 LGHNA, CDR2 YSLEER. The CDR3 is 14 amino acids. DNA for the CDR3: TGCGCCAGCAGCCAAGATAGGGGCGTCTACGAGCAGTACTTC. It encodes CASSQDRGVYEQYF.

In its sample, this clone was seen a few times. The chain links TRBV19 to TRBJ1-1; D gene ambiguous. Between the trimmed V and J ends, which lost 1 base and 5 bases, there was a span of 11 bases. The germline V gene has CDR1 LNHDA and CDR2 SQIVND (reference sequence). CDR3 length equals 14 residues. The CDR3 here is CASSIGLLRTEAFF. CDR3 sequence (DNA): TGTGCCAGTAGTATAGGACTCCTTAGGACTGAAGCTTTCTTT.

This sequence joins TRBV6-5 and TRBJ2-1; 9 nucleotides align to TRBD2. This CDR3 spans 15 amino acids. Germline V CDR1 and CDR2: MNHEY, SVGAGI. After removal of 6 bases from V and 4 bases from J, the junction contained 7 bases not matched to a gene. CDR3 sequence (DNA): TGTGCCAGCAGGCAGACTAGCGGAGTATACAATGAGCAGTTCTTC. Protein sequence: CASRQTSGVYNEQFF.

The CDR3 sequence is CASSVNAGTGSPYEQYF. Written as DNA, the CDR3 is TGTGCCAGCAGCGTCAATGCCGGGACAGGGAGTCCCTACGAGCAGTACTTC. The chain uses TRBV28 and TRBJ2-7; the match to TRBD1 covers 9 bases. Per germline, CDR1 MDHEN and CDR2 SYDVKM. This CDR3 is 17 amino acids long. V trimming: 6 bases; J trimming: 2 bases; junction bases outside the gene matches: 14.

This chain joins TRBV9 and TRBJ1-4; no firm D call. Matching the DNA end better, TRBJ2-2 makes the J call doubtful. The CDR3 contains 15 residues. From germline, CDR1 is SGDLS and CDR2 YYNGEE. The CDR3 DNA is TGTGCCAGCAGCCTACAGCCATTTGGGCACAGGGAGCTGTTTTTT. Translation: CASSLQPFGHRELFF.

The chain recombines TRBV6-1 with TRBJ2-7, with TRBD2 identical over 12 bases. The junction had 3 bases not matched to a gene; V was cut back by 1 base and J by 2 bases. CDR1 and CDR2 (germline): MNHNS, SASEGT. This CDR3 has 16 amino acids. CDR3 nucleotide sequence: TGTGCCAGCAGTGAAGATCTAGCGGGGGGGGCCTACGAGCAGTACTTC. Its translation: CASSEDLAGGAYEQYF.

This sequence joins TRBV3-1 (or the pseudogene TRBV3-2) and TRBJ2-3; 8 nucleotides match TRBD2. The germline gives CDR1 LGHDT, CDR2 YNNKEL (reference sequence). The CDR3 spans 14 residues. V trimming: 3 bases; J trimming: 1 base; junction bases outside the gene matches: 0. This chain's CDR3 is CASSHSGGTDTQYF. CDR3 coding DNA: TGTGCCAGCAGCCATAGCGGGGGCACAGATACGCAGTATTTT.

The rearrangement links TRBV29-1 to TRBJ1-1, with D uncertain. Per germline, CDR1 SQVTM and CDR2 ANQGSEA. The CDR3 has 12 residues. With 0 bases removed from V and 10 bases from J, the gap between germline ends came to 12 bases. CDR3 region: CSVEDDNGGAFF. The CDR3 DNA follows: TGCAGCGTTGAAGATGATAACGGAGGAGCTTTCTTT.

The V and J genes are TRBV10-1 and TRBJ2-7; the D gene is possibly TRBD1 (6 bases). This CDR3 contains 13 residues. Trimming stripped 2 bases from V and 6 bases from J, with 11 bases between. In germline, CDR1 is WNHNN, CDR2 SYGVQD (reference sequence). The CDR3 DNA sequence: TGCGCCAGCAGTGAGGGTACAGGGATCGAGCAGTACTTC. Translated: CASSEGTGIEQYF.

This clone is termed medium-sized (0.01 to 0.1%). This chain joins TRBV11-3 and TRBJ2-7, with 7 bases that match TRBD1. The germline V gene has CDR1 SGHNT and CDR2 YENEEA. The CDR3 is made up of 12 amino acids. The trim removed 2 bases at V and 5 bases at J, leaving 0 bases unmatched. CDR3 nucleotides: TGTGCCAGCAGCTTACAGGGGGACGAGCAGTACTTC. Its translation is CASSLQGDEQYF.

This chain links TRBV9 with TRBJ2-1, with D possibly matching TRBD2 (6 bases). Trimming stripped 3 bases from V and 0 bases from J, with 13 bases between. This CDR3 has 16 amino acids. The germline V gene encodes CDR1 SGDLS and CDR2 YYNGEE. The CDR3 protein is CASSAQGGYSYNEQFF. Written as DNA, the CDR3 is TGTGCCAGCAGCGCTCAGGGAGGATACTCCTACAATGAGCAGTTCTTC.

J is TRBJ2-3 and V is TRBV7-8; unclear D gene. V lost 5 bases, J lost 0 bases, and 6 bases lay in between. Germline values: CDR1 SGHVS, CDR2 FQNEAQ. This CDR3 has 13 residues. The CDR3 protein is CASSPVSTDTQYF. CDR3 nucleotides: TGTGCCAGCAGCCCCGTGAGCACAGATACGCAGTATTTT.

This clone was seen once. V usage is TRBV9 and J usage is TRBJ2-1, with D perhaps TRBD1 (5 bases). CDR3 length: 15 residues. Per germline, CDR1 SGDLS and CDR2 YYNGEE. The ends were cut back, 0 bases at V and 8 bases at J, with 15 bases in the middle. The CDR3 region is CASSVDPRVGDEQFF. The CDR3 region has the DNA TGTGCCAGCAGCGTAGATCCTAGGGTAGGGGATGAGCAGTTCTTC.

The CDR3 loop is CASRVPGAETQYF. In nucleotides, the CDR3 is TGTGCCAGCAGAGTACCGGGAGCGGAGACCCAGTACTTC. The genes are TRBV11-3 and TRBJ2-5; D might be TRBD2 (6 bases). V shed 6 bases and J shed 5 bases, with 13 bases lying between them. CDR3 length equals 13 residues. Germline V CDR1 and CDR2: SGHNT, YENEEA.